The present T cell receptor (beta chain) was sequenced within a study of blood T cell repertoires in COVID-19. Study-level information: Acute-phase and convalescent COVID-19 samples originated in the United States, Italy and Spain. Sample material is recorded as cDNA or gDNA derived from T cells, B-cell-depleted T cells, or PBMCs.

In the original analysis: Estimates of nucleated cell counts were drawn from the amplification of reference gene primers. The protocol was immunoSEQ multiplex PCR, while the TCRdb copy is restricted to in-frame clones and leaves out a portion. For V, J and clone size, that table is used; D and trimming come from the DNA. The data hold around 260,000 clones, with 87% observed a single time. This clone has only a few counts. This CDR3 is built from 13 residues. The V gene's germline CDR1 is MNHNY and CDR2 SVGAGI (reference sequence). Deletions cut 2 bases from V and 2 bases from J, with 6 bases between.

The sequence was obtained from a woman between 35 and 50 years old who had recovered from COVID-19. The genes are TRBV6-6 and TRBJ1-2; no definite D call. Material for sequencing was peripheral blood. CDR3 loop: CASSYGGNYGYTF. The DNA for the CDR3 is TGTGCCAGCAGTTACGGCGGAAACTATGGCTACACCTTC.